These T cell receptor beta chains were read from a single sample in a study of shared clonotypes between healthy human individuals. The protocol was immunoSEQ multiplex PCR, while the TCRdb copy is restricted to in-frame clones and leaves out a portion. The sample lists about 2.1 million clones; under 95% were seen once. The sequencing sample was made of naive CD8+ T cells from PBMCs. The receptors were sampled from a man between 18 and 35 years old in good health. Some clones in this sample may be carry-over from other donors' samples. The CDR3 runs from the conserved cysteine through the conserved F or W. A D gene is named only where the DNA matches it firmly. Not every row has a clone size; where given, it reads once, few, many or a size class.

j_call: TRBJ1-1
clone_size: once
d_call: TRBD1
v_call: TRBV4-2
cdr3_length: 14
cdr3_nt: TGTGCCAGCAGCCCCGGACAGGCCTTCGGTGGGGCTTTCTTT
cdr3_aa: CASSPGQAFGGAFF

j_call: TRBJ2-7
clone_size: NA
d_call: NA
v_call: TRBV27
cdr3_length: 13
cdr3_nt: TGTGCCAGCAGTTTTCAGTTGCTCTACGAGCAGTACTTC
cdr3_aa: CASSFQLLYEQYF

j_call: TRBJ2-1
clone_size: NA
d_call: NA
v_call: TRBV10-3
cdr3_length: 15
cdr3_nt: TGTGCCATCAGTGACCCCGCTAGCTCCTACAATGAGCAGTTCTTC
cdr3_aa: CAISDPASSYNEQFF

j_call: TRBJ2-1
clone_size: NA
d_call: NA
v_call: TRBV16
cdr3_length: 15
cdr3_nt: TGTGCCAGCAGCCAATATGGGGATCCTTACAATGAGCAGTTCTTC
cdr3_aa: CASSQYGDPYNEQFF

j_call: TRBJ2-7
clone_size: NA
d_call: NA
v_call: TRBV27
cdr3_length: 16
cdr3_nt: TGTGCCAGCAGTTTGGTTTCAGGGCACCTAACCTACGAGCAGTACTTC
cdr3_aa: CASSLVSGHLTYEQYF

j_call: TRBJ2-7
clone_size: NA
d_call: TRBD2
v_call: TRBV29-1
cdr3_length: 12
cdr3_nt: TGCAGCGTCAAACTAGCGGCCTACGAGCAGTACTTC
cdr3_aa: CSVKLAAYEQYF

j_call: TRBJ1-1
clone_size: NA
d_call: NA
v_call: TRBV29-1
cdr3_length: 13
cdr3_nt: TGCAGCGTTGGAGGACAGACGAACACTGAAGCTTTCTTT
cdr3_aa: CSVGGQTNTEAFF

j_call: TRBJ1-2
clone_size: NA
d_call: TRBD1
v_call: TRBV15
cdr3_length: 15
cdr3_nt: TGTGCCACCAGTGAAGACAGGGTAGTCCTAGATGGCTACACCTTC
cdr3_aa: CATSEDRVVLDGYTF

j_call: TRBJ2-4
clone_size: once
d_call: NA
v_call: TRBV6-6
cdr3_length: 11
cdr3_nt: TGTGCCAGCAGTTATCAAGCCATTCAGTACTTC
cdr3_aa: CASSYQAIQYF

j_call: TRBJ2-7
clone_size: NA
d_call: NA
v_call: TRBV28
cdr3_length: 13
cdr3_nt: TGTGCCAGCAGTTCCGACGGGACCTACGAGCAGTACTTC
cdr3_aa: CASSSDGTYEQYF

j_call: TRBJ1-2
clone_size: NA
d_call: TRBD1
v_call: TRBV27
cdr3_length: 14
cdr3_nt: TGTGCCAGCAGTTCACGACAGGGGGCGGGTGGCTACACCTTC
cdr3_aa: CASSSRQGAGGYTF

j_call: TRBJ2-7
clone_size: NA
d_call: TRBD2
v_call: TRBV6-1
cdr3_length: 18
cdr3_nt: TGTGCCAGCAGTGAAGACCTACTAGCGGGACGACTCTCCTACGAGCAGTACTTC
cdr3_aa: CASSEDLLAGRLSYEQYF

j_call: TRBJ2-5
clone_size: NA
d_call: TRBD1
v_call: TRBV15
cdr3_length: 16
cdr3_nt: TGTGCCACCAGCAGAGATGTTGGGACAGGGCAAGAGACCCAGTACTTC
cdr3_aa: CATSRDVGTGQETQYF

j_call: TRBJ1-2
clone_size: once
d_call: NA
v_call: TRBV4-1
cdr3_length: 16
cdr3_nt: TGCGCCAGCAGCCAAGTCAACTCTGAGGGGGGGTATGGCTACACCTTC
cdr3_aa: CASSQVNSEGGYGYTF